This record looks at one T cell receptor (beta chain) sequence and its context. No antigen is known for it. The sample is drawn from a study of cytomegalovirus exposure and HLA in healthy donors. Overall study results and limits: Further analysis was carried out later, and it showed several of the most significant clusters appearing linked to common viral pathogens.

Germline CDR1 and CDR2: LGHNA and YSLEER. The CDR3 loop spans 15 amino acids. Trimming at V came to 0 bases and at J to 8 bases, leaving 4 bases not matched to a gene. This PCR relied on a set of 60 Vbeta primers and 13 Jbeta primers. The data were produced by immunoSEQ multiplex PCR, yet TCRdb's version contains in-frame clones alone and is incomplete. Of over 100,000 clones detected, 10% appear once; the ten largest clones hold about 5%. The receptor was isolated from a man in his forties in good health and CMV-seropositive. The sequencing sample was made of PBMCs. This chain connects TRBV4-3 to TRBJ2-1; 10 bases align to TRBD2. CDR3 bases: TGCGCCAGCAGCCAAGATCCAGCGGGAGGGGATGAGCAGTTCTTC. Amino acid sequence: CASSQDPAGGDEQFF.